The present entry profiles one T cell receptor (beta chain) with its context. Its antigen specificity is not known. Base-call qualities are not available, and no considerably larger clone is one nucleotide away. The time point label here, explained by the study, means: peripheral blood 6 weeks after treatment start. A total of around 30 patients with locally advanced or metastatic urothelial carcinoma, treated at Memorial Sloan Kettering on a trial protocol, made up the cohort. Peripheral blood mononuclear cells were collected from each patient pretreatment and during treatment, giving between 1 and 8 total time points per patient. The Qiagen DNeasy Blood extraction kit was used to purify genomic DNA from total PBMCs and tumor samples. PBMCs were collected pretreatment and during treatment, and were isolated and stored as previously described. The entry originates in a study of PD-L1 blockade in urothelial cancer (dated by TCRdb to about 2017). Describing the broader study: Every patient began therapy in about 2014 and was given atezolizumab 1,200 mg intravenously every 3 weeks. Blood samples gave a median of roughly 150,000 T cells and tens of thousands of unique TCRs, with a median clonality of 0.080. Pretreatment tumor samples, along with matched peripheral blood serially collected before and after atezolizumab treatment, were subjected to TCR sequencing. An ECOG performance status of 0 or 1 was recorded for the patients, and 0 to 3 prior chemotherapy regimens had been received by the patients. Over 28 patients had pretreatment blood TCR-seq, around 25 had at least one posttreatment blood collection, and around 25 had tumor TCR-seq. Durable clinical benefit was achieved by nine patients and was not achieved by 20 patients. Blood samples were analyzed at 3 weeks after treatment start (second dose) and at 6 weeks after treatment start. About 90% of the roughly 29 patients were identified as males with urothelial cancer of bladder origin, and a prior smoking history was reported by 18 of 29 patients. In the same patients, pretreatment tumors underwent whole exome sequencing and RNA sequencing in addition to TCR sequencing. The study, an exploratory multi-omic analysis, examined somatic, immune and clinical correlates of response to PD-L1 blockade with atezolizumab in urothelial cancer. Progression-free survival longer than 6 months counted as durable clinical benefit, and TCR features were additionally tested against both progression-free and overall survival.

Synthetic TCR analog templates were spiked into each PCR so that absolute template abundance could be estimated from read counts. Using the immunoSEQ assay, TCRbeta CDR3 regions were amplified from genomic DNA with bias-controlled V and J gene primers. Sequencing of rearranged TCRbeta segments was done at approximately 20X coverage. The authors processed their data as follows. Sequencing errors were corrected by clustering, and CDR3s were annotated against IMGT so that V, D and J genes could be assigned. Downstream analyses used only productive TCRbeta rearrangements and left out out-of-frame or stop-codon sequences. To compute clonality, Shannon entropy was normalized by the log of the number of unique productive sequences and then subtracted from one. Fisher's exact test with Benjamini-Hochberg correction, at a threshold of adjusted p below 0.01, was used to find clones that differed between time points or between blood and tumor. TCRdb took this table from immuneACCESS and kept in-frame rearrangements with V and J called. Such tables lack part of the clones; where checked against another copy, unresolved V genes explain under half of the gap, and the rest is unexplained. The V and J calls and clone size were taken over from that table, and D and trimming were inferred from the DNA. The table for this sample lists approximately 120,000 clones; 86% of them were counted only once. About 2.4% of the sample goes to the ten largest clones.

Findings and caveats that apply to the study as a whole: Small sample size (n ≈ 27) and many exploratory analyses mean the results are intended to be hypothesis-generating. Improved progression-free and overall survival was found to be associated with pretreatment peripheral blood TCR clonality below the median. At 3 weeks after the start of treatment, tumor-associated TCR clones in peripheral blood had expanded more in patients with durable benefit (n ≈ 24, p = 0.022).

The material was PBMCs, obtained around atezolizumab (anti-PD-L1) treatment. The clonotype comes from a man in his fifties with urothelial cancer.

At the DNA level, the sequence is TGTGCCAGCAGACTAGCGGGAGTTAACACCGGGGAGCTGTTTTTT. This is translated as CASRLAGVNTGELFF. The chain was built from TRBV5-6 and TRBJ2-2, with 11 bases aligning to TRBD2. The germline V gene gives CDR1 as SGHDT and CDR2 as YYEEEE. There are 15 amino acids in the CDR3, from cysteine to phenylalanine inclusive. The entry retains the CDR3 DNA only, 45 bases that are in frame from base 1. Trimmed from V: 5 bases; trimmed from J: 2 bases; junction bases lacking a gene match: 2.